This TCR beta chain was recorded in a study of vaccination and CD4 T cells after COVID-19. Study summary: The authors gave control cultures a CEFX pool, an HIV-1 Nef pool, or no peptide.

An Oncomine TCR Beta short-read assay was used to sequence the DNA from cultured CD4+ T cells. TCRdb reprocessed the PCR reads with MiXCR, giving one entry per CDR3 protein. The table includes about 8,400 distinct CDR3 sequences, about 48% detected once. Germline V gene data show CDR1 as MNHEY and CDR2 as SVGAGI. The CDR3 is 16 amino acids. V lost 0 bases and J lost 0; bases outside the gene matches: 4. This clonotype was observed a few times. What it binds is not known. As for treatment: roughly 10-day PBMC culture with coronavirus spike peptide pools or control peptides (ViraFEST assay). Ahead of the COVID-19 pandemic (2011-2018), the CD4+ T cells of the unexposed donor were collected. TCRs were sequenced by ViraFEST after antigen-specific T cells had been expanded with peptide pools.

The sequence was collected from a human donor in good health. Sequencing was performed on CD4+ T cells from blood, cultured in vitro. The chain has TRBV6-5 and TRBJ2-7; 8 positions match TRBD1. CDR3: CASSYSRTGSSYEQYF. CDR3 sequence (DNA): TGTGCCAGCAGTTACTCTCGGACAGGGAGCTCCTACGAGCAGTACTTC.